Listed below are T cell receptor beta chains from one sample, sequenced in a study of blood T cell repertoires in COVID-19. TCRdb's copy holds only in-frame clones and misses some; the assay was immunoSEQ multiplex PCR. The table records about 250,000 clones, 89% of them present only once. Sequences were obtained from peripheral blood. These receptors all come from a woman aged 40 to 55 who had recovered from COVID-19. The CDR3 runs from the conserved cysteine through the conserved F or W. The D gene is left open where the match is weak. Clone size is stated in some rows and not others, as once, few, many or a class when expanded.

D: -; size: -; V: TRBV15; J: TRBJ2-1; DNA: TGTGCCACCAGCAGAGATGTGGGGCCCAATGAGCAGTTCTTC; CDR3: CATSRDVGPNEQFF
D: -; size: -; V: TRBV4-1; J: TRBJ1-1; DNA: TGCGCCAGCAGCCACATGCCCCGGGGGGCTATGGACACTGAAGCTTTCTTT; CDR3: CASSHMPRGAMDTEAFF
D: -; size: -; V: TRBV9; J: TRBJ2-3; DNA: TGTGCCAGCAGCGCCCCCCTCACCCCCACGACAGACCGCACAGATACGCAGTATTTT; CDR3: CASSAPLTPTTDRTDTQYF
D: -; size: -; V: TRBV6-5; J: TRBJ1-2; DNA: TGTGCCAGCAGTTACGATGAGAACTATGGCTACACCTTC; CDR3: CASSYDENYGYTF
D: -; size: -; V: TRBV21-1; J: TRBJ2-3; DNA: TGTGCCAGCAGCACCCCGCTAGCGAAAAGCACAGATACGCAGTATTTT; CDR3: CASSTPLAKSTDTQYF
D: TRBD1; size: -; V: TRBV19; J: TRBJ1-5; DNA: TGTGCCAGTAGTACGGCCCGGTTTGGAGACAGGGTGGATCAGCCCCAGCATTTT; CDR3: CASSTARFGDRVDQPQHF
D: -; size: -; V: TRBV5-1; J: TRBJ2-1; DNA: TGCGCCAGCAGCCAACCCGGAACTCTAGCCATGGACCCCCATTACAATGAGCAGTTCTTC; CDR3: CASSQPGTLAMDPHYNEQFF
D: TRBD2; size: once; V: TRBV6-2/TRBV6-3; J: TRBJ2-1; DNA: TGTGCCAGCAGCCTAAGCGGGACCAATGAGCAGTTCTTC; CDR3: CASSLSGTNEQFF
D: -; size: -; V: TRBV24-1; J: TRBJ2-1; DNA: TGTGCCACCAGTGATTTGGCTAGCGATGAGCAGTTCTTC; CDR3: CATSDLASDEQFF
D: TRBD1; size: -; V: TRBV5-1; J: TRBJ2-5; DNA: TGCGCCAGCAGCCGGACAGGGGAAGAGACCCAGTACTTC; CDR3: CASSRTGEETQYF
D: TRBD2; size: -; V: TRBV19; J: TRBJ2-3; DNA: TGTGCCAGTAGGACCCCTTCAGCGGGAGTAGATACGCAGTATTTT; CDR3: CASRTPSAGVDTQYF
D: -; size: -; V: TRBV19; J: TRBJ2-7; DNA: TGTGCCAGTAGTACGGGGGGCGGCGAGCAGTACTTC; CDR3: CASSTGGGEQYF
D: TRBD2; size: -; V: TRBV5-1; J: TRBJ2-2; DNA: TGCGCCAGCAGCTTGGGGCTAGCGGGTCTCGGCACCGGGGAGCTGTTTTTT; CDR3: CASSLGLAGLGTGELFF
D: -; size: once; V: TRBV6-5; J: TRBJ1-5; DNA: TGTGCCAGCAGCCGCAGGGGAGCTGATCAGCCCCAGCATTTT; CDR3: CASSRRGADQPQHF
D: TRBD2; size: once; V: TRBV5-1; J: TRBJ2-5; DNA: TGCGCCAGCAGCAACGGACTAGCTTCCGAGAGGGAGACCCAGTACTTC; CDR3: CASSNGLASERETQYF
D: TRBD2; size: -; V: TRBV7-3; J: TRBJ2-1; DNA: TGTGCCAGCAGCTTACAGCCTAGCGGGAGGTATGAGCAGTTCTTC; CDR3: CASSLQPSGRYEQFF
D: TRBD2; size: -; V: TRBV11-2; J: TRBJ2-1; DNA: TGTGCCAGCAGCTTAGCGGGACTAGCGGGAGATGAGCAGTTCTTC; CDR3: CASSLAGLAGDEQFF